This TCR beta chain was recovered during a study of blood T cell repertoires in COVID-19. Study information: Acute and convalescent COVID-19 specimens originated in the United States, Italy and Spain. T cells, B-cell-depleted T cells, or PBMCs provided the cDNA or gDNA that served as material.

Source study methods: It was from reference gene primer amplification that nucleated cell counts were estimated. TCRdb keeps only in-frame clones here, not all; method: immunoSEQ multiplex PCR. V and J calls and clone size are given by that table; D and trimming were obtained from the DNA. The sample consists of under 200,000 clones, approximately 83% of them appearing once. A few counts support this clone. The CDR3 spans 14 residues. Trimming took off 6 bases at V and 0 bases at J, with 12 bases between the two ends. Germline CDR1 reads SNHLY; CDR2 reads FYNNEI. The TCR originated in a human donor in a cohort sampled during active COVID-19. Sequencing was performed on peripheral blood. This chain links TRBV2 with TRBJ2-7, with D unclear. CDR3 sequence (DNA): TGTGCCAGCAGGTTGGGCGACCGCTCCTACGAGCAGTACTTC. Protein: CASRLGDRSYEQYF.